One and the same sample provided the 25 T cell receptor beta chains below, sequenced in a study of cytotoxic CD8 clonotypes in ibrutinib-treated CLL. Repertoires were generated with immunoSEQ multiplex PCR, while TCRdb's copy carries only in-frame clones and drops some. The top ten clones hold 5.6% of a sample with about 300,000 clones, less than 85% of them seen once. Material: PBMCs, obtained at disease progression, from a patient treated with ibrutinib. The receptors shown here come from a human donor with chronic lymphocytic leukemia.

This clone was picked up a small number of times. The chain uses TRBV4-1 and TRBJ2-1; the match to TRBD2 covers 7 bases. Germline V gene sequence: CDR1 MGHRA, CDR2 YSYEKL. The ends lost 1 base at V and 8 bases at J; junction bases unmatched: 2. CDR3 size: 13 residues. CDR3 coding DNA: TGCGCCAGCAGCCAAGTGGGAGGGGATGAGCAGTTCTTC. As protein: CASSQVGGDEQFF.

The chain couples TRBV15 to TRBJ2-2; D remains ambiguous. Trimming left V 1 base short and J 7 bases short, with 4 bases between. The CDR3 spans 12 residues. Germline V lookup: CDR1 LNHNV, CDR2 YYDKDF (reference sequence). CDR3 sequence reads: CATSRAGGELFF. In DNA, the CDR3 is TGTGCCACCAGCAGAGCGGGCGGGGAGCTGTTTTTT.

The chain links TRBV2 to TRBJ2-3; 12 bases fit TRBD2. The CDR3 loop spans 12 amino acids. CDR1 and CDR2 from the germline V gene are SNHLY and FYNNEI. The CDR3 loop reads CGLAGVEDTQYF. The CDR3 DNA follows: TGTGGACTAGCGGGAGTGGAAGATACGCAGTATTTT. The complete variable domain, with remaining parts taken from reference TRBV2 and TRBJ2-3, reads EPEVTQTPSHQVTQMGQEVILRCVPISNHLYFYWYRQILGQKVEFLVSFYNNEISEKSEIFDDQFSVERPDGSNFTLKIRSTKLEDSAMYFCGLAGVEDTQYFGPGTRLTVL.

The V gene is TRBV5-6, the J gene TRBJ1-2; TRBD1 is a possible D gene (5 bases). The CDR3 sequence is 13 residues long. Trimming cost V 3 bases and J 4 bases, with 10 bases left between them. Per germline, CDR1 SGHDT and CDR2 YYEEEE. The CDR3 here is CASSYGHSYGYTF. CDR3 DNA: TGTGCCAGCAGCTACGGACACTCCTATGGCTACACCTTC.

This chain connects TRBV4-1 to TRBJ2-2, with 8 bases identical to TRBD2. CDR1 and CDR2 (germline): MGHRA, YSYEKL. The CDR3 loop spans 17 amino acids. V shed 2 bases and J 6 bases; nucleotides not matched to a gene: 11. The CDR3 is CASSQKPWTSFSGELFF. CDR3 nucleotide sequence: TGCGCCAGCAGCCAAAAGCCTTGGACTAGCTTTTCCGGGGAGCTGTTTTTT.

The rearrangement uses TRBV29-1 and TRBJ2-1; tentative D call: TRBD2 (6 bases). Germline V gene lookup returns CDR1 SQVTM and CDR2 ANQGSEA. This CDR3 region has 14 residues. The ends were cut back, 5 bases at V and 2 bases at J, with 13 bases in the middle. The CDR3 loop is CSVSGTLPYNEQFF. Written as DNA, the CDR3 is TGCAGCGTTTCCGGGACTTTGCCCTACAATGAGCAGTTCTTC.

The table lists this clone with a few counts. CDR3 region: CASSLNVNSPLHF. CDR3 in DNA: TGTGCCAGCAGCTTAAACGTGAATTCACCCCTCCACTTT. The V gene is TRBV11-3, the J gene TRBJ1-6; no reliable D call. Germline lookup yields CDR1 SGHNT and CDR2 YENEEA. V lost 2 bases and J lost 7, with 6 bases in between. This CDR3 has 13 residues.

V is TRBV27 and J is TRBJ1-5, with D unresolved. The germline gives CDR1 MNHEY, CDR2 SMNVEV (reference sequence). The CDR3 is 14 amino acids. The germline V and J ends were trimmed by 5 bases and 0 bases, with 8 bases remaining between them. CDR3 residues: CASSPQTSNQPQHF. In DNA form, the CDR3 reads TGTGCCAGCAGTCCTCAAACTAGCAATCAGCCCCAGCATTTT.

The chain carries TRBV5-6 and TRBJ2-7, with 8 bases fitting TRBD1. Trimming took 4 bases from V and 4 from J; bases not matched to a gene: 10. Germline CDR1 reads SGHDT; CDR2 reads YYEEEE. The CDR3 has 15 residues. CDR3 amino acids: CASSPWTGNLYEQYF. Here the CDR3 DNA reads TGTGCCAGCAGCCCGTGGACAGGGAATCTGTACGAGCAGTACTTC.

In its sample, this clone was seen once. The V gene is TRBV11-3, the J gene TRBJ2-7; weak D call: TRBD2 (5 bases). CDR1 and CDR2 from the germline V gene are SGHNT and YENEEA. This CDR3 is built from 13 residues. V lost 2 bases and J lost 3, with 8 bases in between. The DNA of the CDR3 is TGTGCCAGCAGCTTACGGGGAATCTACGAGCAGTACTTC. It yields the protein CASSLRGIYEQYF.

The chain has TRBV6-6 and TRBJ1-1; D ambiguous. Between the trimmed V and J ends, which lost 2 bases and 5 bases, there was a span of 9 bases. CDR1 is MNHNY, CDR2 SVGAGI, per germline (reference sequence). This CDR3 spans 13 amino acids. The chain's CDR3 is CASSYSPGTEAFF. The CDR3 DNA reads as TGTGCCAGCAGTTACAGTCCGGGAACTGAAGCTTTCTTT.

The gene calls are TRBV15 and TRBJ1-5; D ambiguous. CDR3 length: 13 amino acids. Germline V gene sequence: CDR1 LNHNV, CDR2 YYDKDF (reference sequence). The V end was cut by 1 base, the J end by 1 base, with 2 bases between. The CDR3 sequence: CATSRGSNQPQHF. CDR3 coding DNA: TGTGCCACCAGCAGAGGCAGCAATCAGCCCCAGCATTTT.

The gene calls are TRBV2 and TRBJ2-3, with unresolved D. There are 10 residues in the CDR3. Germline-derived CDR1 and CDR2 are SNHLY and FYNNEI. Trimming removed 6 bases at V and 11 bases at J, with 9 bases between. This CDR3 reads CASRGGQQYF. The CDR3 nucleotides read TGTGCCAGCAGGGGCGGCCAGCAGTATTTT.

The V and J genes are TRBV6-1 and TRBJ1-2, with D possibly matching TRBD1 (5 bases). The V end was cut by 8 bases, the J end by 3 bases, with 13 bases between. Germline assignment: CDR1 MNHNS and CDR2 SASEGT. The CDR3 runs to 13 residues. The CDR3: CASLQENDYGYTF. CDR3 bases: TGTGCCAGCCTACAGGAGAATGACTATGGCTACACCTTC.

The rearrangement uses TRBV7-9 and TRBJ1-2, with D uncertain. Trimming left V 3 bases short and J 3 bases short, with 11 bases between. CDR1 is SEHNR, CDR2 FQNEAQ, per germline (reference sequence). The CDR3 contains 14 residues. The CDR3 nucleotides read TGTGCCAGCAGCTTCGAGGGCGGCTACTATGGCTACACCTTC. This gives the protein CASSFEGGYYGYTF.

The gene calls are TRBV5-4 and TRBJ2-7, with 10 bases matching TRBD1. This CDR3 is built from 14 residues. Per the germline V gene, CDR1 is SGHNT and CDR2 is YYREEE (reference sequence). V trimming: 4 bases; J trimming: 2 bases; junction bases outside the gene matches: 3. In nucleotides, the CDR3 is TGTGCCAGCAGCCCCGGGACAGGGGCCTACGAGCAGTACTTC. It specifies CASSPGTGAYEQYF.

This chain joins TRBV28 and TRBJ2-7; D unclear. Germline CDR1 and CDR2: MDHEN and SYDVKM. The CDR3 is 12 residues long. Deletions cut 9 bases from V and 2 bases from J, with 11 bases between. CDR3 nucleotide sequence: TGTGCCAGTCTCGGAGCCGCCTACGAGCAGTACTTC. Amino acid sequence: CASLGAAYEQYF.

The V gene is TRBV10-2, the J gene TRBJ1-5; tentative D call: TRBD1 (5 bases). This CDR3 is built from 15 residues. Trimming removed 4 bases from V and 5 bases from J, with 15 bases in between. From germline, CDR1 is WSHSY and CDR2 SAAADI. For the CDR3, the DNA is TGCGCCAGCAGTGCCCTAAGAGGGGTGGATCAGCCCCAGCATTTT. This sequence encodes CASSALRGVDQPQHF.

This rearrangement joins TRBV29-1 to TRBJ2-5; 7 bases line up with TRBD1. CDR3 size: 13 residues. V dropped 4 bases and J dropped 2; count of bases not matched to a gene: 4. Germline V lookup: CDR1 SQVTM, CDR2 ANQGSEA. CDR3: CSVVGQRQETQYF. The CDR3 nucleotides are TGCAGCGTTGTGGGACAGCGTCAAGAGACCCAGTACTTC.

This clone was recorded a few times. The chain uses TRBV7-9 and TRBJ2-3; no clear D. The CDR3 runs 15 residues. CDR1 is SEHNR, CDR2 FQNEAQ, per germline (reference sequence). Trimming shortened V by 4 bases and J by 1 base, and 12 bases separated the two germline ends. CDR3 protein: CASSSTLDRTDTQYF. DNA for the CDR3: TGTGCCAGCAGCTCCACCTTGGACCGCACAGATACGCAGTATTTT. Full variable domain (rest looked up from reference TRBV7-9 and TRBJ2-3): DTGVSQNPRHKITKRGQNVTFRCDPISEHNRLYWYRQTLGQGPEFLTYFQNEAQLEKSRLLSDRFSAERPKGSFSTLEIQRTEQGDSAMYLCASSSTLDRTDTQYFGPGTRLTVL.

The genes are TRBV19 and TRBJ1-1; D is unclear. The germline V gene encodes CDR1 LNHDA and CDR2 SQIVND (reference sequence). The V gene lost 2 bases and the J gene lost 1 base, with 8 bases spanning the gap. The CDR3 is made up of 14 amino acids. The CDR3 here is CASSISSGNTEAFF. The CDR3, as DNA: TGTGCCAGTAGTATATCCTCCGGGAACACTGAAGCTTTCTTT.

The chain uses TRBV5-1 and TRBJ2-2, with 7 bases fitting TRBD2. Looked up from germline, CDR1 is SGHRS and CDR2 is YFSETQ. This CDR3 has 15 residues. Unmatched junction bases numbered 4, after V lost 1 base and J lost 4 bases. The DNA for the CDR3 is TGCGCCAGCAGCTTGAGTCTAGCGGTCACCGGGGAGCTGTTTTTT. It translates to CASSLSLAVTGELFF.

The CDR3 protein is CASSPNGRTGQPGTGYTF. Written as DNA, the CDR3 is TGTGCCAGCTCACCAAACGGTAGGACAGGCCAGCCGGGTACTGGCTACACCTTC. The chain combines TRBV18 with TRBJ1-2, with TRBD1 identical over 7 bases. Germline V CDR1 and CDR2: KGHSH, LQKENI. The CDR3 covers 18 residues. The V and J ends lost 2 bases and 7 bases, in that order; junction bases with no gene match: 19.

The chain has TRBV5-6 and TRBJ2-7; 9 bases fit TRBD1. The CDR3 contains 15 residues. V shed 1 base and J 5 bases; nucleotides not matched to a gene: 7. Germline V gene lookup returns CDR1 SGHDT and CDR2 YYEEEE. The CDR3 region is CASSLRWDRVDEQYF. The CDR3 nucleotides are TGTGCCAGCAGCTTGCGCTGGGACAGGGTGGACGAGCAGTACTTC.

J is TRBJ1-2 and V is TRBV7-8; D possibly corresponds to TRBD1 (5 bases). Trimming cost V 1 base and J 7 bases, with 22 bases left between them. CDR3 length: 17 residues. CDR1 and CDR2 from the germline V gene are SGHVS and FQNEAQ. CDR3 DNA: TGTGCCAGCAGCTTAGTTCCGCTGGGGGTACAGAGTTCTGGCTACACCTTC. This codes for CASSLVPLGVQSSGYTF.